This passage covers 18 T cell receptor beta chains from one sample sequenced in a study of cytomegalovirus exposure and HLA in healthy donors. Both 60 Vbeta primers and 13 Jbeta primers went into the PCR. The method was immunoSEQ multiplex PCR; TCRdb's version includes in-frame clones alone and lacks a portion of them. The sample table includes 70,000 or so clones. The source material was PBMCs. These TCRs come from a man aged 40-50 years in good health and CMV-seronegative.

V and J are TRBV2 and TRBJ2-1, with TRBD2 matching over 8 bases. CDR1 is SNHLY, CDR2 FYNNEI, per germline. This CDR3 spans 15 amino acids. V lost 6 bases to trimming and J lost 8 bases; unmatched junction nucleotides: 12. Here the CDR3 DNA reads TGTGCCAGCAGCCTAGCGGGCAGACCCCCCGATGAGCAGTTCTTC. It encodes CASSLAGRPPDEQFF.

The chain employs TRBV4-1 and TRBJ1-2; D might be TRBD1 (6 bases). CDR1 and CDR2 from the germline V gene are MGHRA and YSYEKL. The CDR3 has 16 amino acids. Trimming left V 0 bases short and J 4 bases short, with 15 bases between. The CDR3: CASSQDVQGGGYGYTF. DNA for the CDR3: TGCGCCAGCAGCCAAGATGTCCAGGGAGGGGGCTATGGCTACACCTTC.

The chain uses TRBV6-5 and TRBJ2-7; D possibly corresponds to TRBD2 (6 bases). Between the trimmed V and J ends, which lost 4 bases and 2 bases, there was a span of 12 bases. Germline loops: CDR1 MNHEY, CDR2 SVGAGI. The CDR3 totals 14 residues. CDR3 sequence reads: CASSSRLGAYEQYF. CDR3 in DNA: TGTGCCAGCAGTTCCCGACTAGGAGCCTACGAGCAGTACTTC.

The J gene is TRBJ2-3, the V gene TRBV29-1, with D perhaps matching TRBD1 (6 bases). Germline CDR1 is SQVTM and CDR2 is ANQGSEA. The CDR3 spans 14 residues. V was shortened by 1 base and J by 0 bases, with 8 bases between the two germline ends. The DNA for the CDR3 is TGCAGCGTTGAAGGCAGGGGAAGCACAGATACGCAGTATTTT. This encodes CSVEGRGSTDTQYF.

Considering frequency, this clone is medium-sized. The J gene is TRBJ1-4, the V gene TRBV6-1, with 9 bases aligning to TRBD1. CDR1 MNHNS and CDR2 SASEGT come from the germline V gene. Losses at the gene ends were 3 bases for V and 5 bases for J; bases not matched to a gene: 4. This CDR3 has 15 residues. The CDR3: CASSEATGGNEKLFF. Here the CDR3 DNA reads TGTGCCAGCAGTGAGGCGACAGGGGGAAATGAAAAACTGTTTTTT.

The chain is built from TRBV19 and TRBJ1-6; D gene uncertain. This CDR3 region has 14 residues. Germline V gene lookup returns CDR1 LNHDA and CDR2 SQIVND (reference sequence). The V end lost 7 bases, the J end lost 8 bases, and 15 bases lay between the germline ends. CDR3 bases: TGTGCCAGTAAAGGGAGAGTTTGGTATTCACCCCTCCACTTT. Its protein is CASKGRVWYSPLHF. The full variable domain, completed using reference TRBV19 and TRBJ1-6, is DGGITQSPKYLFRKEGQNVTLSCEQNLNHDAMYWYRQDPGQGLRLIYYSQIVNDFQKGDIAEGYSVSREKKESFPLTVTSAQKNPTAFYLCASKGRVWYSPLHFGNGTRLTVT.

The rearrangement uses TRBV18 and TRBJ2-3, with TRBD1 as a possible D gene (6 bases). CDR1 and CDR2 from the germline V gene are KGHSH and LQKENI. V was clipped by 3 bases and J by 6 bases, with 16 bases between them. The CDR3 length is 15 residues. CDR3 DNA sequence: TGTGCCAGCTCACCCTCGGGACACAAGAGGGATACGCAGTATTTT. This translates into CASSPSGHKRDTQYF.

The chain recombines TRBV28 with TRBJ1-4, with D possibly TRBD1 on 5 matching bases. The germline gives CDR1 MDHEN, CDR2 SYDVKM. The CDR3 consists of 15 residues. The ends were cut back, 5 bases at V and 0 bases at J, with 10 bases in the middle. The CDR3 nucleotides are TGTGCCAGCAGTGGCGACAGAACAACTAATGAAAAACTGTTTTTT. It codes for CASSGDRTTNEKLFF.

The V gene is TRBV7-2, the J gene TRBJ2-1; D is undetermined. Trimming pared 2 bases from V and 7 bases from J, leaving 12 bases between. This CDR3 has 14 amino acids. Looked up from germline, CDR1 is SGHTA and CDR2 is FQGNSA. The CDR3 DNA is TGTGCCAGCAGCTTACGTTTTGTGTTTAATGAGCAGTTCTTC. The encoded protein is CASSLRFVFNEQFF. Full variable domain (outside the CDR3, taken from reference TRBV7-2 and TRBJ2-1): GAGVSQSPSNKVTEKGKDVELRCDPISGHTALYWYRQSLGQGLEFLIYFQGNSAPDKSGLPSDRFSAERTGGSVSTLTIQRTQQEDSAVYLCASSLRFVFNEQFFGPGTRLTVL.

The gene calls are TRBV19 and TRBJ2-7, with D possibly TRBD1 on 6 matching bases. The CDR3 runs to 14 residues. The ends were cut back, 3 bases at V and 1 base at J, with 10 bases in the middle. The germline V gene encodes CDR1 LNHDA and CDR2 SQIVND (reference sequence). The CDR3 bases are TGTGCCAGTAGTATCGGGACAACTTCCTACGAGCAGTACTTC. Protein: CASSIGTTSYEQYF. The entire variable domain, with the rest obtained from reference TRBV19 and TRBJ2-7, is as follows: DGGITQSPKYLFRKEGQNVTLSCEQNLNHDAMYWYRQDPGQGLRLIYYSQIVNDFQKGDIAEGYSVSREKKESFPLTVTSAQKNPTAFYLCASSIGTTSYEQYFGPGTRLTVT.

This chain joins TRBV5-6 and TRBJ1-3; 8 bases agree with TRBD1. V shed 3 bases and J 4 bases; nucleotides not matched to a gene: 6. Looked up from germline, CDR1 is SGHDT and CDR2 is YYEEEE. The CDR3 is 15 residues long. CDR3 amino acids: CASSSTGAGGNTIYF. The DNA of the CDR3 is TGTGCCAGCAGCTCGACAGGGGCGGGGGGAAACACCATATATTTT.

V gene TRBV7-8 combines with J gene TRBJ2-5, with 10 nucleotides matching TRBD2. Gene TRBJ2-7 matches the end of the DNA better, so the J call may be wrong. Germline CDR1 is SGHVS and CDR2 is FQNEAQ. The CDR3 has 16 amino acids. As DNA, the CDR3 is TGTGCCAGCACCCACCGGGTGCTAGCGGGAGATAACGAGCAGTACTTC. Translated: CASTHRVLAGDNEQYF.

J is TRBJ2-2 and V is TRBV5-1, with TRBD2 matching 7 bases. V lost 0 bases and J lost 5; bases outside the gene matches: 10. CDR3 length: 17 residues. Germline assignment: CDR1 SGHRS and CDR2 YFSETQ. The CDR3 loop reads CASSLAGGSGPTGELFF. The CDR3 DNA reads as TGCGCCAGCAGCTTGGCCGGCGGTAGCGGGCCTACCGGGGAGCTGTTTTTT.

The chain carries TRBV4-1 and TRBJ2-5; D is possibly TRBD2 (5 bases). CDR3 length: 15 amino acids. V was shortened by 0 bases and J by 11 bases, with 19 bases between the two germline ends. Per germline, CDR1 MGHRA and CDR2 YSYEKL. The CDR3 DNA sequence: TGCGCCAGCAGCCAAGATTTGGCGCTGCGGGCTGGGCAGTACTTC. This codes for CASSQDLALRAGQYF.

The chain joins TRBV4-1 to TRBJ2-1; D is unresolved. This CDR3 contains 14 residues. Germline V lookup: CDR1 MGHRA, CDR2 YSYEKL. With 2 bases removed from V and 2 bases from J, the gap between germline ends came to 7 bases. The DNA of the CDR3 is TGCGCCAGCAGCCAATCACGGGCCTACAATGAGCAGTTCTTC. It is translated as CASSQSRAYNEQFF.

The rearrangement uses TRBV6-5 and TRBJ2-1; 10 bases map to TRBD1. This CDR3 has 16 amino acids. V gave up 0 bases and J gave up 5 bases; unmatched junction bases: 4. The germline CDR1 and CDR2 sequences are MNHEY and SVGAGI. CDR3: CASSYSKGTGDNEQFF. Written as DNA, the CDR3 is TGTGCCAGCAGTTACTCGAAGGGGACAGGGGACAATGAGCAGTTCTTC.

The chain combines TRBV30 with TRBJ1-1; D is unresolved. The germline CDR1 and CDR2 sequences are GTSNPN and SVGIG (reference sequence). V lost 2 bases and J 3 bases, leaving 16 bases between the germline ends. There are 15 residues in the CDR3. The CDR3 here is CAWSSIFYGDTEAFF. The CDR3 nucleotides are TGTGCCTGGAGTTCGATTTTTTACGGGGACACTGAAGCTTTCTTT. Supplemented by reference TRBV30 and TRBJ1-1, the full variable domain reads SQTIHQWPATLVQPVGSPLSLECTVEGTSNPNLYWYRQAAGRGLQLLFYSVGIGQISSEVPQNLSASRPQDRQFILSSKKLLLSDSGFYLCAWSSIFYGDTEAFFGQGTRLTVV.

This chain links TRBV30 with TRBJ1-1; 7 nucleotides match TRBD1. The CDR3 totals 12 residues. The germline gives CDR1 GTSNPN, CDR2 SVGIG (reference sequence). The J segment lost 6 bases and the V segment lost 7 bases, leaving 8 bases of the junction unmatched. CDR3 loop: CASSEGAAEAFF. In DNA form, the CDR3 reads TGTGCCTCCTCAGAGGGGGCCGCTGAAGCTTTCTTT.